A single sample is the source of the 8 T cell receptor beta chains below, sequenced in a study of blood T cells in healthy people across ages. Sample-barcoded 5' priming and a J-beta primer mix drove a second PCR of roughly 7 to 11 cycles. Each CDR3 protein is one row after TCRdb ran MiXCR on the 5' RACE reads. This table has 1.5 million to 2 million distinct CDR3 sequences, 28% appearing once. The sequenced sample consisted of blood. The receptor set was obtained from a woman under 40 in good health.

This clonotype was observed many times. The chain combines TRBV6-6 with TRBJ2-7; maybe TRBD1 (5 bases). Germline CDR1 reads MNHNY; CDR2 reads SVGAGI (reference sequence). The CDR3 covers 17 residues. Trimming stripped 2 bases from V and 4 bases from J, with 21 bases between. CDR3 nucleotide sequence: TGTGCCAGCAGTTACACCCCGCAGGGATTGGCCCCTTACGAGCAGTACTTC. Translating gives CASSYTPQGLAPYEQYF.

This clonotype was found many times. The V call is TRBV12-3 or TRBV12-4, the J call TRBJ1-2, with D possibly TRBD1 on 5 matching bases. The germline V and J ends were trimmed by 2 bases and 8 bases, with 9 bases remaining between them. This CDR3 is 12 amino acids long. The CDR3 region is CASSLTRTGYTF. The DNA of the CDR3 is TGTGCCAGCAGTTTAACACGGACAGGCTACACCTTC.

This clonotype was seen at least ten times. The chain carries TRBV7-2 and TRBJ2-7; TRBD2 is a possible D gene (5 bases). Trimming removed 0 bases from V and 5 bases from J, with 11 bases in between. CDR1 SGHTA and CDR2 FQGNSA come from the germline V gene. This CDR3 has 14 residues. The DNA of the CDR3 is TGTGCCAGCAGCTTAGCCGGGATAGGTCACGAGCAGTACTTC. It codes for CASSLAGIGHEQYF.

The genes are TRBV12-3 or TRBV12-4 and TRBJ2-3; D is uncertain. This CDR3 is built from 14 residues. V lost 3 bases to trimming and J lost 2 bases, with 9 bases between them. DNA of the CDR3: TGTGCCAGCAGTTTTGCGTCCGTCACAGATACGCAGTATTTT. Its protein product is CASSFASVTDTQYF.

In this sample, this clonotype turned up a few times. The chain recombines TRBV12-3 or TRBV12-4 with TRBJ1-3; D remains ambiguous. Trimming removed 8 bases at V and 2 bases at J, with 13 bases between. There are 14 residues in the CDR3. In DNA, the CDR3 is TGTGCCAGCGTACCCACAGCTGCTGGAAACACCATATATTTT. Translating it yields CASVPTAAGNTIYF.

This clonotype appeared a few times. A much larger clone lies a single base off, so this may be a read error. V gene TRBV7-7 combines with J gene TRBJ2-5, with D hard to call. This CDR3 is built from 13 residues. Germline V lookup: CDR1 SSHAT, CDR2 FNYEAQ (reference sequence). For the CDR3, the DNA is TGTGCCAGCATCTTAGCTCCGAGGGAGACCCAGTACTTC. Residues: CASILAPRETQYF.

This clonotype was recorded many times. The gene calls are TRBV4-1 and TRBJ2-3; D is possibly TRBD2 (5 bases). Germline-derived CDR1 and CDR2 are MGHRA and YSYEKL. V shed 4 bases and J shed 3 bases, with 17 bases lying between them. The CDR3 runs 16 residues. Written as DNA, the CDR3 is TGCGCCAGCAGCCGGGGAACGGGGAGCTTTACAGATACGCAGTATTTT. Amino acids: CASSRGTGSFTDTQYF.

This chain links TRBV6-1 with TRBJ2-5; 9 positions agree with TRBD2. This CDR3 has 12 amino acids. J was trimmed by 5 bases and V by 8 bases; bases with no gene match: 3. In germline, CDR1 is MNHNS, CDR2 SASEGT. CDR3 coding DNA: TGTGCCAGCCCCAGCGGGGGGGAGACCCAGTACTTC. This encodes CASPSGGETQYF.